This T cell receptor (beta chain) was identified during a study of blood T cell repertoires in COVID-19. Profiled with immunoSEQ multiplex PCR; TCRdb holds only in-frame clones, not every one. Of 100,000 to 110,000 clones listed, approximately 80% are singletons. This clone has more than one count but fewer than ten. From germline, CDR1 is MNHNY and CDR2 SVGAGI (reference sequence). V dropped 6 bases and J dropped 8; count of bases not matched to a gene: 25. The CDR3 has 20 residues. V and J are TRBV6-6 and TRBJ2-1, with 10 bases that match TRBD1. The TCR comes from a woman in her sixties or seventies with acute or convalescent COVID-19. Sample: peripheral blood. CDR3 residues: CASSLSVYLTGGIDGDEQFF. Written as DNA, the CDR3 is TGTGCCAGCAGCCTTTCAGTGTATTTGACAGGGGGCATCGATGGGGATGAGCAGTTCTTC.